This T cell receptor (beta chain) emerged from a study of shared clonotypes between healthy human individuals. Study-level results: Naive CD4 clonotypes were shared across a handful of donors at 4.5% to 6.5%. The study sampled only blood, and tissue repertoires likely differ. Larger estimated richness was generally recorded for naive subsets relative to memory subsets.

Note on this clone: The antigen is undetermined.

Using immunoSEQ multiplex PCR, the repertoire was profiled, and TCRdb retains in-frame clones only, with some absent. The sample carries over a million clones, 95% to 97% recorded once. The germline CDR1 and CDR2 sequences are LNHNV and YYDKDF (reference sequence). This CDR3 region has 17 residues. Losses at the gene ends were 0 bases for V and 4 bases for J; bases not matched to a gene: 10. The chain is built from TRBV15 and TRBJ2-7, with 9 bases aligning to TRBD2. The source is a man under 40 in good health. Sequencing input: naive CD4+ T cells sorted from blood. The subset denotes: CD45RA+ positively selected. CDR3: CATSRDLVAGVKYEQYF. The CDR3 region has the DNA TGTGCCACCAGCAGAGATCTGGTAGCGGGAGTAAAGTACGAGCAGTACTTC.